The present T cell receptor beta chain was sequenced within a study of CD8+ T cells in alopecia areata. For a few of the biomarker-study patients, the CD4+ cells were further sorted so as to obtain CD25+CD127- cells. Collected material from alopecia areata patients comprised lesional scalp punch biopsies and peripheral blood. This clone was seen only a few times. The target antigen is unknown. Study conclusions and caveats: Researchers reported that TCR sharing among patients proved less clear than in mice, possibly HLA-linked. Clonality in lesional scalp, especially alopecia totalis/universalis, exceeded that of normal scalp. Resident alphabeta T-cell populations of normal skin are likewise subject to sequencing in scalp samples.

Reverse transcribed after extraction, RNA yielded cDNA as the sequencing template. Clones were read by immunoSEQ multiplex PCR, and TCRdb kept only the in-frame ones, dropping some. This table has roughly 40,000 clones, 45% to 65% appearing once. Germline values: CDR1 SGHTA, CDR2 FQGNSA. V was cut by 3 bases and J by 0 bases, with 6 bases left in between. This CDR3 region has 14 residues. This TCR came from a human donor with alopecia areata. V and J are TRBV7-2 and TRBJ1-3, with no clear D. What was sequenced was CD4+ Tregs sorted from blood. For the CDR3, the DNA is TGTGCCAGCAGCTTTCTTAGCTCTGGAAACACCATATATTTT. As protein: CASSFLSSGNTIYF. Drawing the rest from reference TRBV7-2 and TRBJ1-3, the complete variable domain is GAGVSQSPSNKVTEKGKDVELRCDPISGHTALYWYRQSLGQGLEFLIYFQGNSAPDKSGLPSDRFSAERTGGSVSTLTIQRTQQEDSAVYLCASSFLSSGNTIYFGEGSWLTVV.